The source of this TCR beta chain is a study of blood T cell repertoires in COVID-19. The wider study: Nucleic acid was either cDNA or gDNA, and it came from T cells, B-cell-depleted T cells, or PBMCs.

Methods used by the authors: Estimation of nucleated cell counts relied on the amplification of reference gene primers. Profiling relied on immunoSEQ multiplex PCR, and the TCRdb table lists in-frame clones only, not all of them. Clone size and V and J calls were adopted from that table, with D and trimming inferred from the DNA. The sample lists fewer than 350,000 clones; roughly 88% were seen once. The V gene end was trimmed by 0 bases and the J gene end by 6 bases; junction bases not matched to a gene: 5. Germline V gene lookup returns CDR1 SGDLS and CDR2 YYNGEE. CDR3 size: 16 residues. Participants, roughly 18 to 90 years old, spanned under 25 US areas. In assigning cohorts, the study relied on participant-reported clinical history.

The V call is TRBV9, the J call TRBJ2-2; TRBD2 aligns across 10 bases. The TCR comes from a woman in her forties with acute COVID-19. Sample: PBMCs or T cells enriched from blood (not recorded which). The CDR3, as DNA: TGTGCCAGCAGCGTAGTGGTAGCGGGAGGCCCCGGGGAGCTGTTTTTT. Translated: CASSVVVAGGPGELFF.